The entry below gives a single TCR beta chain sequence along with its context. This record belongs to a study of cytomegalovirus exposure and HLA in healthy donors. The PCR was carried out with 60 Vbeta primers and 13 Jbeta primers. The assay was immunoSEQ multiplex PCR, and TCRdb's table has in-frame clones only and misses some. Of almost 200,000 clones in the sample, around 75% were seen once. The germline V gene encodes CDR1 LNHDA and CDR2 SQIVND (reference sequence). With 7 bases removed from V and 6 bases from J, the gap between germline ends came to 13 bases. This CDR3 spans 13 amino acids. V and J are TRBV19 and TRBJ2-4; the D gene is possibly TRBD1 (5 bases). The sequencing input was PBMCs. The TCR sequence derives from a male donor in good health and CMV-seropositive. The CDR3 here is CASKGIGSNIQYF. DNA for the CDR3: TGTGCCAGTAAGGGGATAGGGTCAAACATTCAGTACTTC. Together with reference TRBV19 and TRBJ2-4, the CDR3 gives the full variable domain: DGGITQSPKYLFRKEGQNVTLSCEQNLNHDAMYWYRQDPGQGLRLIYYSQIVNDFQKGDIAEGYSVSREKKESFPLTVTSAQKNPTAFYLCASKGIGSNIQYFGAGTRLSVL.